The clone carrying this T cell receptor (beta chain) was seen only a few times. Its antigen is as yet unknown. The sample comes from a study of identical twins. Germline trimming cut 3 bases from V and 5 bases from J; bases unmatched to any gene: 5. This CDR3 is 16 amino acids long. The germline gives CDR1 SGHKS, CDR2 YYEKEE (reference sequence). After template switching added a universal primer site, the resulting cDNA carried unique molecular identifiers. TCRdb used MiXCR to reprocess the 5' RACE reads, holding one entry per CDR3 protein. The sample holds 250,000 to 350,000 distinct CDR3 sequences, around 9.7% seen once. Study findings and constraints: The degree of excess twin sharing was weaker in beta out-of-frame sequences.

This sample also appeared in a second study, on yellow fever vaccine responses in identical twins.

The J gene is TRBJ2-7, the V gene TRBV5-5, with 16 bases fitting TRBD2. Sequenced material: CD8+ T cells sorted from blood. This TCR was recovered from a woman under 30 in good health. CDR3 sequence: CASSYPGLAGGNEQYF. CDR3 DNA sequence: TGTGCCAGCAGCTATCCGGGACTAGCGGGGGGGAACGAGCAGTACTTC.